The 15 T cell receptor beta chains presented below share a single source sample, sequenced in a study of shared clonotypes between healthy human individuals. The data were produced by immunoSEQ multiplex PCR, yet TCRdb's version contains in-frame clones alone and is incomplete. The repertoire consists of millions of clones, with approximately 94% occurring once and the leading ten covering 1.1%. Terminally differentiated effector memory CD45RA+ cells were excluded from the naive CD8 cells, which were CD45RO-negative and positively selected for CCR7. The material sequenced was naive CD8+ T cells sorted from blood. The receptors were gathered from a man between 18 and 35 years old in good health.

Points on this clone: Additional DNA sequences in this sample encode the identical CDR3. The gene calls are TRBV7-9 and TRBJ1-5; D unresolved. This CDR3 is 12 amino acids long. Germline V gene lookup returns CDR1 SEHNR and CDR2 FQNEAQ (reference sequence). The V end was cut by 6 bases, the J end by 6 bases, with 9 bases between. CDR3 in amino acids: CASSRQSQPQHF. CDR3 DNA: TGTGCCAGCAGTCGGCAAAGTCAGCCCCAGCATTTT.

This chain uses TRBV30 with TRBJ2-2; possibly TRBD1 for D (6 bases). Germline V gene sequence: CDR1 GTSNPN, CDR2 SVGIG (reference sequence). CDR3 length equals 14 residues. The V gene lost 4 bases and the J gene lost 1 base, with 10 bases spanning the gap. CDR3 region: CAWTETGNTGELFF. The DNA for the CDR3 is TGTGCCTGGACCGAGACAGGGAACACCGGGGAGCTGTTTTTT.

CDR3 coding DNA: TGTGCCAGCAGCGCTTGGGACAGGGAAAACGAGCAGTACTTC. Its translation is CASSAWDRENEQYF. This rearrangement joins TRBV21-1 to TRBJ2-7; the tabulated D call, TRBD1, remains unverified against the DNA. TRBV21-1 is tagged as a pseudogene. The CDR3 covers 14 residues.

With respect to this clone: The identical CDR3 is also encoded by other nucleotide sequences in the sample. The J gene is TRBJ2-7, the V gene TRBV19; weak D call: TRBD2 (6 bases). Germline V gene sequence: CDR1 LNHDA, CDR2 SQIVND (reference sequence). The CDR3 runs to 14 residues. V was trimmed by 1 base and J by 4 bases, leaving 11 bases between them. DNA for the CDR3: TGTGCCAGTAGTATAGTGGGAGGACTGTACGAGCAGTACTTC. It codes for CASSIVGGLYEQYF.

This chain links TRBV18 with TRBJ2-2, with TRBD1 matching over 10 bases. V dropped 3 bases and J dropped 6; count of bases not matched to a gene: 10. The germline gives CDR1 KGHSH, CDR2 LQKENI. The CDR3 spans 17 residues. Here the CDR3 reads CASSPGQGPYISGELFF. The CDR3 nucleotides read TGTGCCAGCTCACCGGGACAGGGGCCCTATATTTCCGGGGAGCTGTTTTTT.

V is TRBV4-1 and J is TRBJ2-1; TRBD1 matches at 8 bases. The V segment lost 0 bases and the J segment 8 bases; nucleotides outside the gene matches: 9. This CDR3 comprises 16 residues. Germline CDR1 is MGHRA and CDR2 is YSYEKL. The CDR3 reads CASSQERAGGEYEQFF. CDR3 in DNA: TGCGCCAGCAGCCAAGAGAGGGCAGGGGGCGAGTATGAGCAGTTCTTC.

The genes are TRBV21-1 and TRBJ2-2; no check of the table's D call, TRBD1, against the DNA was made. TRBV21-1 is an annotated pseudogene. CDR3 length equals 19 residues. CDR3 nucleotide sequence: TGTGCCAGCAGCAAAGAATCCCGCCCGGGACAGGGGGCCGGCGGGGAGCTGTTTTTT. Translation: CASSKESRPGQGAGGELFF.

Points on this clone: Other DNA sequences from this sample encode an identical CDR3 as well. V is TRBV27 and J is TRBJ2-7; 7 positions match TRBD2. The V segment lost 2 bases and the J segment 2 bases; nucleotides outside the gene matches: 6. Germline assignment: CDR1 MNHEY and CDR2 SMNVEV (reference sequence). This CDR3 spans 15 amino acids. DNA of the CDR3: TGTGCCAGCAGTTTAGCCCCGGGGGGAACCTACGAGCAGTACTTC. Its translation is CASSLAPGGTYEQYF.

The gene calls are TRBV28 and TRBJ1-1, with D possibly matching TRBD1 (5 bases). Trimming cost V 8 bases and J 6 bases, with 10 bases left between them. Germline V gene sequence: CDR1 MDHEN, CDR2 SYDVKM. This CDR3 comprises 11 residues. The CDR3 spells CASGAGSEAFF. The CDR3, as DNA: TGTGCCAGCGGGGCAGGGTCTGAAGCTTTCTTT.

The chain joins TRBV7-9 to TRBJ2-5; D unclear. Per germline, CDR1 SEHNR and CDR2 FQNEAQ (reference sequence). V was trimmed by 5 bases and J by 2 bases, leaving 18 bases between them. The CDR3 totals 16 residues. The CDR3 DNA reads TGTGCCAGCAGCCCCCCCAAAGTGCTAGTTCAAGAGACCCAGTACTTC. It yields the protein CASSPPKVLVQETQYF.

The chain couples TRBV30 to TRBJ2-5; 11 bases fit TRBD1. The CDR3 covers 18 residues. The germline gives CDR1 GTSNPN, CDR2 SVGIG (reference sequence). With V trimmed by 0 bases and J by 3 bases, 12 bases remained unmatched. CDR3 amino acids: CAWSVRRTGGALEETQYF. The CDR3 coding sequence is TGTGCCTGGAGTGTTCGGAGGACAGGGGGCGCGTTAGAAGAGACCCAGTACTTC.

The V and J genes are TRBV5-1 and TRBJ2-7; D uncertain. The V gene's germline CDR1 is SGHRS and CDR2 YFSETQ. Trimming removed 4 bases from V and 0 bases from J, with 8 bases in between. The CDR3 runs 13 residues. This chain's CDR3 is CASSQDLSYEQYF. The CDR3 nucleotides read TGCGCCAGCAGCCAGGACCTCTCCTACGAGCAGTACTTC.

The rearrangement joins TRBV9 to TRBJ2-5, with a possible D match to TRBD2 (5 bases). Trimming removed 0 bases from V and 0 bases from J, with 15 bases in between. Germline CDR1 reads SGDLS; CDR2 reads YYNGEE. CDR3 length: 17 residues. The CDR3 is CASSVGTLVGHQETQYF. CDR3 DNA: TGTGCCAGCAGCGTAGGGACTTTGGTCGGACACCAAGAGACCCAGTACTTC.

The chain joins TRBV5-6 to TRBJ2-1; TRBD1 is a possible D gene (6 bases). Trimming stripped 0 bases from V and 5 bases from J, with 12 bases between. Germline V gives CDR1 SGHDT, CDR2 YYEEEE. The CDR3 length is 15 residues. CDR3 loop: CASSLGTVLHNEQFF. CDR3 sequence (DNA): TGTGCCAGCAGCTTGGGGACAGTTCTCCACAATGAGCAGTTCTTC.

The chain carries TRBV5-6 and TRBJ2-1, with TRBD1 identical over 7 bases. The CDR3 length is 13 residues. Germline V gene sequence: CDR1 SGHDT, CDR2 YYEEEE. J gave up 9 bases and V 7 bases, and 10 bases lay outside the gene matches. The CDR3 loop is CASGLTGSGEQFF. The CDR3 DNA reads TGTGCCAGCGGCCTGACAGGGTCGGGTGAGCAGTTCTTC.